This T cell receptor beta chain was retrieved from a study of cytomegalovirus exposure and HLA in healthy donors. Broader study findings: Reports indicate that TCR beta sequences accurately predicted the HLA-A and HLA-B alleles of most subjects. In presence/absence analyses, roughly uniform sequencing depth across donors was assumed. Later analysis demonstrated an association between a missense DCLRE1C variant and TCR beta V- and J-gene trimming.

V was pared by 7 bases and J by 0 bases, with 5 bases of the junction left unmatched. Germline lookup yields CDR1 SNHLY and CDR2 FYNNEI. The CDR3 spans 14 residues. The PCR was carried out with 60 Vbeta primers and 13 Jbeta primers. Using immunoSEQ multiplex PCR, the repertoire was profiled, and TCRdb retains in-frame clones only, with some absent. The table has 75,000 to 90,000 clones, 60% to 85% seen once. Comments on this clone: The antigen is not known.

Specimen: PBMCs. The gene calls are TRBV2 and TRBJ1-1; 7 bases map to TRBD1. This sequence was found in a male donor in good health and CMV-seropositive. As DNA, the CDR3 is TGTGCCAGCATTAAGGGACAGATGAACACTGAAGCTTTCTTT. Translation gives CASIKGQMNTEAFF.